This T cell receptor beta chain was identified in a study of blood T cell repertoires in COVID-19. Study details: Italy, Spain and the United States were the sources of the convalescent and acute COVID-19 samples. PBMCs, B-cell-depleted T cells, or T cells were the source of the cDNA or gDNA that made up the material.

Per the germline V gene, CDR1 is MDHEN and CDR2 is SYDVKM. The CDR3 has 14 amino acids. Trimming took 6 bases from V and 6 from J; bases not matched to a gene: 9. As processed by the authors: Estimation of nucleated cell counts relied on the amplification of reference gene primers. Only in-frame clones appear in the TCRdb table, and some are missing; sequencing was by immunoSEQ multiplex PCR. V and J calls and clone size come straight from that table; D and trimming were deduced from the DNA. Altogether about 190,000 clones are present, about 85% being singletons, with the ten largest covering around 1.1%.

The chain couples TRBV28 to TRBJ2-7; 9 bases map to TRBD1. This sequence was found in a man in his thirties or forties with acute or convalescent COVID-19. The sample was peripheral blood. The CDR3 is CASSPGTGTFEQYF. The CDR3 coding sequence is TGTGCCAGCAGCCCCGGGACAGGGACTTTCGAGCAGTACTTC.